The 7 T cell receptor beta chains listed next were all sequenced from one sample in a study of T-cell memory formation after mild COVID-19. MiXCR, run by TCRdb on the 5' RACE reads, gives a single entry per CDR3 protein. The table records under 300,000 distinct CDR3 sequences, about 17% of them present only once. The sample comprised PBMCs or a T cell subset sorted from them (not recorded which). The origin of the receptors is a man aged 18 to 35 who had mild COVID-19 (a few samples of this study predate the infection). Cell type and time point are not known.

This clonotype is labeled medium-sized. The rearrangement uses TRBV29-1 and TRBJ1-3; D gene unclear. Trimming stripped 2 bases from V and 0 bases from J, with 5 bases between. The CDR3 runs to 13 residues. Looked up from germline, CDR1 is SQVTM and CDR2 is ANQGSEA. The CDR3 DNA follows: TGCAGCGTTGAACCAGGCTCTGGAAACACCATATATTTT. This translates into CSVEPGSGNTIYF.

The chain combines TRBV19 with TRBJ1-1, with 7 bases that match TRBD1. Trimming took 6 bases from V and 4 from J; bases not matched to a gene: 5. Germline V gene sequence: CDR1 LNHDA, CDR2 SQIVND (reference sequence). This CDR3 is 13 amino acids long. CDR3 nucleotide sequence: TGTGCCAGTAGAGAGGGGGCGCGCACTGAAGCTTTCTTT. It specifies CASREGARTEAFF.

The rearrangement links TRBV9 to TRBJ2-3; tentatively, D is TRBD1 (6 bases). The V gene lost 4 bases and the J gene lost 0 bases, with 12 bases spanning the gap. The CDR3 has 15 amino acids. The germline CDR1 and CDR2 sequences are SGDLS and YYNGEE. For the CDR3, the DNA is TGTGCCAGCAGCACTAAGGGGGTTAGCACAGATACGCAGTATTTT. It specifies CASSTKGVSTDTQYF.

The chain employs TRBV29-1 and TRBJ1-4; perhaps TRBD1 as D (6 bases). Germline V gene data show CDR1 as SQVTM and CDR2 as ANQGSEA. The CDR3 has 13 amino acids. Trimming left V 4 bases short and J 5 bases short, with 11 bases between. The CDR3 DNA reads TGCAGCGTTGCGGGACACCCGAATGAAAAACTGTTTTTT. This sequence encodes CSVAGHPNEKLFF.

The table lists this clonotype with many counts. CDR3 nucleotides: TGTGCCAGCAGTATAGGGCCTACCTTAGCCTACGAGCAGTACTTC. Amino acid sequence: CASSIGPTLAYEQYF. This chain joins TRBV6-5 and TRBJ2-7; no firm D call. Looked up from germline, CDR1 is MNHEY and CDR2 is SVGAGI. V shed 5 bases and J shed 2 bases, with 16 bases lying between them. The CDR3 loop spans 15 amino acids.

This clonotype was detected a few times. The genes are TRBV9 and TRBJ2-5; either TRBD1 or TRBD2 may fit D (6 bases each). The CDR3 consists of 16 residues. Germline V CDR1 and CDR2: SGDLS, YYNGEE. The V gene lost 0 bases and the J gene lost 3 bases, with 15 bases spanning the gap. The CDR3 here is CASSVGSGGGKETQYF. DNA for the CDR3: TGTGCCAGCAGCGTAGGTTCCGGGGGCGGAAAAGAGACCCAGTACTTC.

V usage is TRBV11-2 and J usage is TRBJ1-1; unclear D gene. Trimming shortened V by 5 bases and J by 1 base, and 8 bases separated the two germline ends. This CDR3 is 13 amino acids long. Germline CDR1 SGHAT, CDR2 FQNNGV. DNA for the CDR3: TGTGCCAGCAGCCTGAAGAGGAACACTGAAGCTTTCTTT. It yields the protein CASSLKRNTEAFF.